One and the same sample provided the 8 T cell receptor beta chains below, sequenced in a study of shared clonotypes between healthy human individuals. Sequencing was performed with immunoSEQ multiplex PCR; in TCRdb, only in-frame clones are kept and a portion is missing. The table shows about 2.4 million clones, with roughly nine tenths occurring only once. What was sequenced was naive CD4+ T cells sorted from blood. Specified subset: CD45RA+ positively selected. The receptors here all came from a man between 18 and 29 years old in good health.

The DNA of the CDR3 is TGCGCCAGCAGCCGGGGGGCATATGAAAGTAGCTCCTATAATTCACCCCTCCACTTT. This translates into CASSRGAYESSSYNSPLHF. The rearrangement uses TRBV4-1 and TRBJ1-6; possibly TRBD1 for D (6 bases). There are 19 residues in the CDR3. V was trimmed by 4 bases and J by 0 bases, leaving 19 bases between them. The germline gives CDR1 MGHRA, CDR2 YSYEKL.

This chain joins TRBV18 and TRBJ2-7, with TRBD1 identical over 11 bases. V trimming: 3 bases; J trimming: 5 bases; junction bases outside the gene matches: 6. Germline CDR1 is KGHSH and CDR2 is LQKENI. This CDR3 spans 15 amino acids. The CDR3 bases are TGTGCCAGCTCACCCGGGACAGGGGGTTCCGACGAGCAGTACTTC. Translating gives CASSPGTGGSDEQYF. Full variable domain (missing parts from reference TRBV18 and TRBJ2-7): NAGVMQNPRHLVRRRGQEARLRCSPMKGHSHVYWYRQLPEEGLKFMVYLQKENIIDESGMPKERFSAEFPKEGPSILRIQQVVRGDSAAYFCASSPGTGGSDEQYFGPGTRLTVT.

The J gene is TRBJ1-1, the V gene TRBV6-6; D call uncertain. The CDR3 runs 13 residues. V shed 8 bases and J shed 6 bases, with 16 bases lying between them. Germline CDR1 is MNHNY and CDR2 is SVGAGI (reference sequence). The CDR3 DNA sequence: TGTGCCAGCGACCAGGCCCCTTCACCTGAAGCTTTCTTT. Residues: CASDQAPSPEAFF.

In this sample, this clone turned up once. V usage is TRBV2 and J usage is TRBJ1-6, with D tentatively TRBD1 (6 bases). Trimming left V 6 bases short and J 9 bases short, with 9 bases between. Germline values: CDR1 SNHLY, CDR2 FYNNEI. The CDR3 consists of 12 residues. CDR3 nucleotide sequence: TGTGCCAGCAGACAGACAGGTTCACCCCTCCACTTT. It translates to CASRQTGSPLHF.

A remark on this clone: This sample also contains other DNA sequences that code for the same CDR3. This chain links TRBV5-1 with TRBJ1-1; D ambiguous. Germline-derived CDR1 and CDR2 are SGHRS and YFSETQ. V lost 2 bases and J lost 3, with 2 bases in between. CDR3 size: 11 residues. Here the CDR3 DNA reads TGCGCCAGCAGCTTAGACACTGAAGCTTTCTTT. The encoded protein is CASSLDTEAFF.

The chain links TRBV9 to TRBJ2-1, with D unresolved. Trimming pared 2 bases from V and 0 bases from J, leaving 9 bases between. The CDR3 spans 15 residues. From germline, CDR1 is SGDLS and CDR2 YYNGEE. CDR3 DNA sequence: TGTGCCAGCAGCGTTAGCCCCAGCTCCTACAATGAGCAGTTCTTC. It is translated as CASSVSPSSYNEQFF.

As for this clone: The same CDR3 arises from other DNA sequences in this sample as well. The chain joins TRBV7-2 to TRBJ2-3; no clear D. V was clipped by 5 bases and J by 0 bases, with 6 bases between them. From germline, CDR1 is SGHTA and CDR2 FQGNSA. The CDR3 is 13 amino acids. CDR3: CASSPVSTDTQYF. The CDR3 nucleotides are TGTGCCAGCAGCCCAGTTAGCACAGATACGCAGTATTTT.

The chain uses TRBV18 and TRBJ2-5; D may be TRBD2 (6 bases). This CDR3 has 15 amino acids. V lost 3 bases to trimming and J lost 4 bases, with 15 bases between them. Germline V gene data show CDR1 as KGHSH and CDR2 as LQKENI. CDR3 in amino acids: CASSPPAGGGETQYF. In DNA form, the CDR3 reads TGTGCCAGCTCACCTCCAGCCGGGGGTGGAGAGACCCAGTACTTC.